Listed below are T cell receptor beta chains from one sample, sequenced in a study of T cell responses to AZD1222 COVID-19 vaccine. Repertoires were generated with immunoSEQ multiplex PCR, while TCRdb's copy carries only in-frame clones and drops some. The table has 110,000 or so clones, 70% to 90% seen once. The material sequenced was peripheral blood, taken on day 0 of AZD1222 vaccination. These receptor sequences come from an adult in good health. The conserved cysteine and the conserved F or W are not part of the CDR3 here. Each record gives: J gene, V gene, CDR3 protein.

TRBJ2-1	TRBV5-8	ASSSDGGLNEQF
TRBJ2-5	TRBV9	ASSVASGGSLKTQY
TRBJ1-1	TRBV3-1/TRBV3-2	ASSQVRNTEAF
TRBJ1-3	TRBV11-1	ASSSRASGNTIY
TRBJ1-2	TRBV19	ASTATENYGYT
TRBJ2-3	TRBV4-1	ASSQDAADRTDTQY
TRBJ2-1	TRBV11-2	ASSLDGGGGDEQF
TRBJ2-1	TRBV5-1	ASNTGSQDEQF
TRBJ1-3	TRBV29-1	SVRGIGNTIY
TRBJ1-6	TRBV27	ASTTDSSYNSPLH
TRBJ1-1	TRBV28	ASRGRPEAF
TRBJ1-5	TRBV5-6	ASSLGTGYYQPQH
TRBJ2-7	TRBV19	ASSRGYEQY
TRBJ2-1	TRBV5-1	ASSTLGMGPPKQF
TRBJ1-1	TRBV4-1	ASSQGEGAVAEAF
TRBJ1-3	TRBV11-2	ASSRWTGMGSGNTIY
TRBJ1-5	TRBV6-1	ASSGGTGGVGQPQH
TRBJ1-2	TRBV28	ASSLNGQGRYGYT
TRBJ1-4	TRBV30	AWRFELGKLF
TRBJ2-3	TRBV4-1	ASSQDRLYTQY
TRBJ2-6	TRBV7-2	ASSFEVWGSGANVLT
TRBJ2-3	TRBV18	ASSPSSSGTDTQY
TRBJ2-2	TRBV7-9	ASSPRLAGGPSTGELF
TRBJ2-5	TRBV10-1	ASSGIHVETQY
TRBJ1-2	TRBV2	ASSGQGTYYGYT
TRBJ2-5	TRBV10-3	ATTGQVLGQETQY
TRBJ1-1	TRBV19	ASSLQGANTEAF
TRBJ1-3	TRBV4-1	ASSQDYFSGNTIY
TRBJ1-5	TRBV6-1	ASSLDRDDQPQH
TRBJ2-1	TRBV7-2	ASRAQAGGPGEQF
TRBJ1-4	TRBV7-2	ASSHDRVNEKLF
TRBJ1-5	TRBV28	ASSEGGGNQPQH
TRBJ1-1	TRBV19	ASSVQTGMVNTEAF
TRBJ1-5	TRBV18	ASSPEDRNQPQH
TRBJ1-5	TRBV6-2/TRBV6-3	ASSFPPVGNQPQH
TRBJ1-5	TRBV11-2	ASSLEGRQPQH
TRBJ1-3	TRBV7-8	ASSYSGAGGNTIY
TRBJ1-2	TRBV7-9	ASSLALEGYT
TRBJ2-1	TRBV9	ASSVGPEQF
TRBJ2-1	TRBV30	AWTGRASPLSYNEQF
TRBJ1-2	TRBV7-8	ASSRTGVNYGYT
TRBJ1-6	TRBV5-5	ASSLAARGNSPLH
TRBJ1-6	TRBV3-1/TRBV3-2	ASSRGGSNSPLH
TRBJ1-1	TRBV19	ASSIAAMNTEAF
TRBJ1-3	TRBV28	ASTPGQSPLSGNTIY
TRBJ2-2	TRBV3-1/TRBV3-2	ASSRQGNTGELF
TRBJ1-6	TRBV4-1	ASRGDLSSNSPLH
TRBJ1-4	TRBV19	ASNSGLNEKLF
TRBJ2-2	TRBV5-1	ASSTGPPNTGELF
TRBJ1-4	TRBV19	ATQGNGNEKLF
TRBJ1-2	TRBV19	ASRIDSNYGYT
TRBJ2-7	TRBV2	ASSEAFETPSYEQY
TRBJ2-5	TRBV5-1	ASSPPGGREETQY